This T cell receptor (beta chain) was identified in a study of blood T cell repertoires in COVID-19. Per germline, CDR1 LGHNA and CDR2 YSLEER. Trimming cost V 1 base and J 5 bases; bases outside gene matches: 2. The CDR3 length is 15 residues. The age range of participants was 18 to 89 years, with residence in about two dozen US areas. Participant-given clinical history determined each cohort assignment. TCRdb's copy holds only in-frame clones and misses some; the assay was immunoSEQ multiplex PCR. The data hold about 200,000 clones, with just under 90% observed a single time. Sequencing was performed on PBMCs or T cells enriched from blood (not recorded which). The clonotype was recovered from a woman aged 25 to 39 with acute COVID-19. The V call is TRBV4-3, the J call TRBJ2-1, with TRBD2 identical over 10 bases. The CDR3 DNA follows: TGCGCCAGCAGCCAAGTAGCGGGGGGCCACAATGAGCAGTTCTTC. The encoded protein is CASSQVAGGHNEQFF.